The T cell receptor (beta chain) under discussion was sequenced for a study of human T cells and chemical hapten exposure (dated by TCRdb to the early 2020s). The study in broad terms: Libraries were combined into a pool for sequencing, and differences in TCR yield between samples came mainly from small differences in library volumes within the pool. For every blood RNA sample, sequencing covered both the TCR alpha and TCR beta chains. Peripheral blood TCR repertoire changes were tracked in vivo in alopecia patients during primary and secondary sensitization to the hapten diphenylcyclopropenone (DPC).

General findings and caveats noted by the study authors: Repeated subsampling changed both the strength of the expansion versus patch-test correlation and the threshold at which the correlation became significant. DPC sensitization did not change how many TCRs were above 1 in 1000 frequency, and no evidence was found of alterations in global repertoire structure.

The library was prepared using 5' RACE. Sequencing instrument: Illumina MiSeq. Library preparation attached unique molecular identifiers to individual cDNA molecules for quantitative, reproducible TCR counting. Concerning the study's data processing: The median number of TCRs per sample was around 100,000, ranging from roughly 23,224 to 690,600. The Decombinator software suite was used to annotate V, J and CDR3 in the TCR reads. For the PS versus PT1 abundance plots, all samples were subsampled to the same number of TCRs (28,000). Expanded TCRs were defined as absent before sensitization and observed at least eight times at the 2-week time point. The raw public data were reprocessed by TCRdb itself: fastp quality trimming at Q25, MiXCR clonotype calling, in-frame beta chains only. Every distinct CDR3 protein forms one entry, paired with its most common genes and DNA. None of the V and J calls come from the authors' own analysis; TCRdb made them. The sample data list 95,000 to 120,000 distinct CDR3 sequences, and roughly 18% of these were observed just once. Together, the top ten hold around 2.8% of the sample.

Details on this clonotype: This receptor's antigen is unknown. There are no base qualities to consult, and no much larger clone falls within one base.

Unfractionated whole blood was collected in Tempus Blood RNA tubes, and total RNA was extracted from that blood. Five or six healthy volunteers were used as TCR sequencing controls and were bled at day 0, 2 weeks and 6 weeks. CDR3 length: 16 amino acids, cysteine to phenylalanine. Only CDR3 DNA remains: 48 bases, in frame from the first base. As encoded in the germline V gene, CDR1 is MDHEN while CDR2 is SYDVKM. V gives up 4 bases and J gives up 2 bases, and the segment between their germline ends measures 12 bases. This receptor was identified in a human donor in good health. The V and J segments used are TRBV28 and TRBJ2-6, with the D call perhaps TRBD1 or TRBD2, as 5 bases match in each case. The nucleotides are TGTGCCAGCAGTTCGGTGAGGGACGCTGGGGCCAACGTCCTGACTTTC. It encodes CASSSVRDAGANVLTF.